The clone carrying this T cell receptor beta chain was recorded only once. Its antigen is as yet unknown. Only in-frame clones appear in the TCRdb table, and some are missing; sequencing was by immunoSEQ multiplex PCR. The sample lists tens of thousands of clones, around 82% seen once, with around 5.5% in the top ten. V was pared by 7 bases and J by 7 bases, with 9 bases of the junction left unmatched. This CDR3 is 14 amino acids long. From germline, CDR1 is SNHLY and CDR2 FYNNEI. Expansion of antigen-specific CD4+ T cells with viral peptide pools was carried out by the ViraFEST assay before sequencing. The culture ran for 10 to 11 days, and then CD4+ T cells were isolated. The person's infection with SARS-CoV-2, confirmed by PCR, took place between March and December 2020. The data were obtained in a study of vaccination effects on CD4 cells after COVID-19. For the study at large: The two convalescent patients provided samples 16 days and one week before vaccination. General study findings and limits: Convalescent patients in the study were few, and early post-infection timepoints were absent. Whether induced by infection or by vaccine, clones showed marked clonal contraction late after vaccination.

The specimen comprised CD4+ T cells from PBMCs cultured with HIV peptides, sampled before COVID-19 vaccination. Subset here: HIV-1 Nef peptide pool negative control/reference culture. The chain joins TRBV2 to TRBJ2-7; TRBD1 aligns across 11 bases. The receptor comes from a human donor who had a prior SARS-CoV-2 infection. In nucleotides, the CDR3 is TGTGCCAGCACCGAAGGGACAGGGGGATGGGAGCAGTACTTC. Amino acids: CASTEGTGGWEQYF. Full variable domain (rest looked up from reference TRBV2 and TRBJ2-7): EPEVTQTPSHQVTQMGQEVILRCVPISNHLYFYWYRQILGQKVEFLVSFYNNEISEKSEIFDDQFSVERPDGSNFTLKIRSTKLEDSAMYFCASTEGTGGWEQYFGPGTRLTVT.